This entry lists 7 T cell receptor beta chains sequenced from one sample in a study of T cell responses to AZD1222 COVID-19 vaccine. Sequencing used immunoSEQ multiplex PCR; TCRdb keeps in-frame clones, though not all of them. This repertoire shows roughly 130,000 clones, 88% found once; its top ten account for 18%. The material was peripheral blood, obtained on day 0 of MenACWY control vaccination. The receptors shown here come from an adult in good health.

This clone appeared a single time. CDR3 DNA sequence: TGTGCCACCAGGGATGGGGGTAACAGGGGGACTGAAGCTTTCTTT. It is translated as CATRDGGNRGTEAFF. V usage is TRBV24-1 and J usage is TRBJ1-1; 8 nucleotides line up with TRBD1. The V and J ends lost 7 bases and 5 bases, in that order; junction bases with no gene match: 11. This CDR3 spans 15 amino acids. Germline V gives CDR1 KGHDR, CDR2 SFDVKD.

CDR3 nucleotide sequence: TGTGCCAGCAGTACCGCAGCGGGAGTCTACAATGAGCAGTTCTTC. As protein: CASSTAAGVYNEQFF. V is TRBV5-4 and J is TRBJ2-1, with TRBD2 identical over 8 bases. The CDR3 length is 15 residues. CDR1 is SGHNT and CDR2 is YYREEE in the germline V gene (reference sequence). The J segment lost 3 bases and the V segment lost 5 bases, leaving 7 bases of the junction unmatched.

The rearrangement uses TRBV6-1 and TRBJ1-2, with D maybe TRBD1 (5 bases). The CDR3 spans 14 residues. Germline V gene data show CDR1 as MNHNS and CDR2 as SASEGT. The V end was cut by 0 bases, the J end by 2 bases, with 7 bases between. The CDR3 DNA reads as TGTGCCAGCAGTGAAGCCAACAGGAACTATGGCTACACCTTC. Protein product: CASSEANRNYGYTF.

The gene calls are TRBV7-9 and TRBJ2-1; a possible D gene is TRBD2 (6 bases). The V end was cut by 6 bases, the J end by 8 bases, with 17 bases between. The CDR3 runs 14 residues. Germline values: CDR1 SEHNR, CDR2 FQNEAQ (reference sequence). In nucleotides, the CDR3 is TGTGCCAGCAGGTCGGGGAGGCCCTTCGATGAGCAGTTCTTC. Protein: CASRSGRPFDEQFF.

The J gene is TRBJ2-6, the V gene TRBV19, with D possibly being TRBD2 (7 bases). CDR1 and CDR2 from the germline V gene are LNHDA and SQIVND (reference sequence). The CDR3 contains 16 residues. V dropped 3 bases and J dropped 5 bases, with 14 bases sitting between them. The CDR3 protein is CASSMQGGGWANVLTF. For the CDR3, the DNA is TGTGCCAGTAGTATGCAGGGAGGGGGATGGGCCAACGTCCTGACTTTC.

V and J are TRBV18 and TRBJ1-4; D may be TRBD1 (5 bases). CDR1 and CDR2 (germline): KGHSH, LQKENI. The CDR3 sequence is 14 residues long. Trimming pared 8 bases from V and 0 bases from J, leaving 10 bases between. CDR3 residues: CASRGAATNEKLFF. CDR3 in DNA: TGTGCCAGCCGTGGGGCAGCAACTAATGAAAAACTGTTTTTT.

The rearrangement links TRBV2 to TRBJ1-1; the D gene is possibly TRBD1 (6 bases). Germline lookup yields CDR1 SNHLY and CDR2 FYNNEI. With 6 bases removed from V and 0 bases from J, the gap between germline ends came to 8 bases. CDR3 length: 13 amino acids. This CDR3 is CASRDSMNTEAFF. In nucleotides, the CDR3 is TGTGCCAGCAGGGACAGTATGAACACTGAAGCTTTCTTT.